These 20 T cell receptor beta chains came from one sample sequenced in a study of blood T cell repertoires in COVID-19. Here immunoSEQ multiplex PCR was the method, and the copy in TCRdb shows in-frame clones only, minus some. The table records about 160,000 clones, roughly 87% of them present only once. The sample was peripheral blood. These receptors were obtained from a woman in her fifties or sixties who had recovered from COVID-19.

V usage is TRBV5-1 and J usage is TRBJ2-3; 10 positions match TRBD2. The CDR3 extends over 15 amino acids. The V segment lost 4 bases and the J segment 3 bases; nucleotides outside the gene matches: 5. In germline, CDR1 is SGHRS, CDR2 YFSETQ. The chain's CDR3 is CASSQGTSETDTQYF. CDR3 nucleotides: TGCGCCAGCAGCCAAGGGACTAGCGAGACAGATACGCAGTATTTT.

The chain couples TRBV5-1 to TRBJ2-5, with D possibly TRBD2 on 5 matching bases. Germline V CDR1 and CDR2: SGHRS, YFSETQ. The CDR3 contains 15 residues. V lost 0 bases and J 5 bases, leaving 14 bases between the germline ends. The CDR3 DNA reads TGCGCCAGCAGCTTGGCCGTGACTACGGATGAGACCCAGTACTTC. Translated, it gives CASSLAVTTDETQYF.

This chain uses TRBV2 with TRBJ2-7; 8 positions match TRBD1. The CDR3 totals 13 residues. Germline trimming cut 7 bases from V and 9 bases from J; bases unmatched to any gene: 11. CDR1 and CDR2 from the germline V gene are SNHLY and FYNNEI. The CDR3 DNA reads TGTGCCAGCAAGGACAGGGTTTTTCGTGCGCAGTACTTC. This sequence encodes CASKDRVFRAQYF.

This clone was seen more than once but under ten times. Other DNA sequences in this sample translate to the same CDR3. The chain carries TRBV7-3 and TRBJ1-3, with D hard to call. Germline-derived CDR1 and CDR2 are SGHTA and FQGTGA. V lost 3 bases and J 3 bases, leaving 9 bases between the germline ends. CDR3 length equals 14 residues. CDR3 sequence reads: CASSLGGRGNTIYF. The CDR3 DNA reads TGTGCCAGCAGCTTGGGAGGCCGTGGAAACACCATATATTTT.

The CDR3 bases are TGTGCCAGCAGAGGGGACTCCGGGGGGCAAGAGACCCAGTACTTC. Translating gives CASRGDSGGQETQYF. The rearrangement links TRBV2 to TRBJ2-5; TRBD2 agrees at 7 bases. Germline V gene data show CDR1 as SNHLY and CDR2 as FYNNEI. Trimming cost V 6 bases and J 2 bases; bases outside gene matches: 9. CDR3 size: 15 residues.

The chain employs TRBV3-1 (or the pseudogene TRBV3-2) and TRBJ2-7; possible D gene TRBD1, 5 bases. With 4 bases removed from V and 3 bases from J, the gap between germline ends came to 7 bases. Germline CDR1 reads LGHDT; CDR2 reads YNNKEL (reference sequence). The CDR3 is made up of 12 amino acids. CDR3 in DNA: TGTGCCAGCAGCCCCCAGGGCTACGAGCAGTACTTC. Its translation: CASSPQGYEQYF.

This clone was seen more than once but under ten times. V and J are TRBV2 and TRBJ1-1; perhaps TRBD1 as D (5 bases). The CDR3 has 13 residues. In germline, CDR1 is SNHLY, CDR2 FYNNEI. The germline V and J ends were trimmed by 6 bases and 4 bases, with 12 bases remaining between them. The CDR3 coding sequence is TGTGCCAGCAGGAGGCAGGGAGGCACTGAAGCTTTCTTT. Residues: CASRRQGGTEAFF.

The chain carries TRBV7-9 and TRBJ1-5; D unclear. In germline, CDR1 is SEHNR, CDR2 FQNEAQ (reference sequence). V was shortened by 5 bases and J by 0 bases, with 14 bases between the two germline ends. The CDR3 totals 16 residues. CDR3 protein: CASSPISGTSNQPQHF. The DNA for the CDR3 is TGTGCCAGCAGCCCTATTTCGGGTACTAGCAATCAGCCCCAGCATTTT.

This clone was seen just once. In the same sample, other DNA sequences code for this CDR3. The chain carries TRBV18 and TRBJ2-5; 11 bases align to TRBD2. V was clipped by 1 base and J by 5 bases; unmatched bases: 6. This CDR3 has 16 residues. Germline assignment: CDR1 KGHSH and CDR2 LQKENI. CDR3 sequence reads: CASSPRLAGGLETQYF. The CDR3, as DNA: TGTGCCAGCTCACCACGGCTAGCGGGGGGTTTGGAGACCCAGTACTTC.

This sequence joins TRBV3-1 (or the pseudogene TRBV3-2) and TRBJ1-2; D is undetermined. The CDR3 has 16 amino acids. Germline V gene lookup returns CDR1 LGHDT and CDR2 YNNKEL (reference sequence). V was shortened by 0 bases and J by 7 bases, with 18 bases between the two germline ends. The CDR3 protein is CASSQDFELVRGGYTF. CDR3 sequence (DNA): TGTGCCAGCAGCCAAGATTTCGAACTGGTGCGGGGTGGCTACACCTTC.

Written as DNA, the CDR3 is TGCGCCAGCAGCTGGGACAGGGCAACAATGGTTTTAGCTAACTATGGCTACACCTTC. Protein: CASSWDRATMVLANYGYTF. V usage is TRBV5-1 and J usage is TRBJ1-2; 9 nucleotides line up with TRBD1. The CDR3 extends over 19 amino acids. The trim removed 3 bases at V and 0 bases at J, leaving 15 bases unmatched. Germline lookup yields CDR1 SGHRS and CDR2 YFSETQ.

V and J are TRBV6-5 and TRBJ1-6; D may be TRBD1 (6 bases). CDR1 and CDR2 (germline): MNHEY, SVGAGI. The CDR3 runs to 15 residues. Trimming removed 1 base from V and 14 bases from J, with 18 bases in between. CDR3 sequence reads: CASSYFPAGEFTLHF. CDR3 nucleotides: TGTGCCAGCAGTTACTTCCCCGCAGGGGAATTCACCCTCCACTTT.

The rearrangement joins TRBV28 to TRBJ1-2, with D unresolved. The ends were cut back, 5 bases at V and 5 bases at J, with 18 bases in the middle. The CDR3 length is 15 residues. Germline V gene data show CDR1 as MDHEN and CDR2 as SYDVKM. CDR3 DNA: TGTGCCAGCAGTCCCTCCCGGGTCTCTTTATATGGCTACACCTTC. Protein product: CASSPSRVSLYGYTF.

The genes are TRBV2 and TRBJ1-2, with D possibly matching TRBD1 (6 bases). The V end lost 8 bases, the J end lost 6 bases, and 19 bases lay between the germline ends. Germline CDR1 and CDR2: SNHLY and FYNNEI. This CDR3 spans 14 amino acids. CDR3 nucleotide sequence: TGTGCCAGCGGGGAAACAGGGCCTCCAAATGGCTACACCTTC. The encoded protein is CASGETGPPNGYTF.

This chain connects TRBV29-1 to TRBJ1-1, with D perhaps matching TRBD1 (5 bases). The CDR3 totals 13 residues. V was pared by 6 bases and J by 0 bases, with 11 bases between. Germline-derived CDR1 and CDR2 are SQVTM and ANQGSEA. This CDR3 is CSVVDRVNTEAFF. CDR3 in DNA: TGCAGCGTCGTCGACAGAGTGAACACTGAAGCTTTCTTT.

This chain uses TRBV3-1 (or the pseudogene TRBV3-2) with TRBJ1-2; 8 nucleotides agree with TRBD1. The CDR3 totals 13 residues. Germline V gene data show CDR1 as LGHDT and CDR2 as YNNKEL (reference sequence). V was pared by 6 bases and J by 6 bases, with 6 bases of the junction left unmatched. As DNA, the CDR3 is TGTGCCAGCAGACCCACGACAGGGGATGGCTACACCTTC. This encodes CASRPTTGDGYTF.

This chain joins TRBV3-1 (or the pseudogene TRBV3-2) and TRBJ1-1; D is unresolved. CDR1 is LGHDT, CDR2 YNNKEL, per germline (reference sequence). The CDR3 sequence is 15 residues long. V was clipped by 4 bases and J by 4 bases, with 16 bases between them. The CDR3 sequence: CASSLLEFAATEAFF. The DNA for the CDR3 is TGTGCCAGCAGCCTCCTTGAGTTTGCGGCCACTGAAGCTTTCTTT.

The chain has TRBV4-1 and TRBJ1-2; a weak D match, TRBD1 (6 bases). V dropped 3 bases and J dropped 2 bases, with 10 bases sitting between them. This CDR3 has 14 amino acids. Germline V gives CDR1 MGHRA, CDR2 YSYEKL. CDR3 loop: CASSQNRVNYGYTF. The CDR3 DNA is TGCGCCAGCAGCCAGAACAGGGTAAACTATGGCTACACCTTC.

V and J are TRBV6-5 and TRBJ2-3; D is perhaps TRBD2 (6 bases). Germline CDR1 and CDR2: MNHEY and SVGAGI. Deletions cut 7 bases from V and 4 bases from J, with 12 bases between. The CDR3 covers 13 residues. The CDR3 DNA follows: TGTGCCAGCACTCCTTGGGGGGCAGATACGCAGTATTTT. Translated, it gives CASTPWGADTQYF.

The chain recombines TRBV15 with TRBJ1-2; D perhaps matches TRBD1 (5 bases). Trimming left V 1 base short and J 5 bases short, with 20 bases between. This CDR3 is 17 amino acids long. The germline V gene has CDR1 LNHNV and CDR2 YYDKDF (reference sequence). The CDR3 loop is CATSRGRPGPRGYGYTF. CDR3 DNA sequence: TGTGCCACCAGCAGAGGAAGACCAGGGCCGCGGGGTTATGGCTACACCTTC.